A single sample gave rise to the 4 T cell receptor beta chains below, sequenced in a study of cytomegalovirus exposure and HLA in healthy donors. Both 60 Vbeta primers and 13 Jbeta primers went into the PCR. Sequenced by immunoSEQ multiplex PCR; TCRdb stores in-frame clones only, minus some. The sample lists around 150,000 clones, 84% occurring once. Sequences were obtained from PBMCs. These receptors all come from a man younger than 35 in good health and CMV-seronegative.

This chain links TRBV7-3 with TRBJ2-1, with TRBD1 as a possible D gene (5 bases). Germline-derived CDR1 and CDR2 are SGHTA and FQGTGA. Trimming pared 0 bases from V and 5 bases from J, leaving 11 bases between. CDR3 length: 15 amino acids. DNA for the CDR3: TGTGCCAGCAGCTTAACAGGGGTCAAGGACAATGAGCAGTTCTTC. It encodes CASSLTGVKDNEQFF.

This clone was observed once. This chain uses TRBV4-3 with TRBJ2-3; 9 bases agree with TRBD2. The germline gives CDR1 LGHNA, CDR2 YSLEER. CDR3 size: 16 residues. The V gene end was trimmed by 4 bases and the J gene end by 3 bases; junction bases not matched to a gene: 8. The CDR3 DNA sequence: TGCGCCAGCAGCCGGCTGGCGGGAGGGAAAACAGATACGCAGTATTTT. Protein product: CASSRLAGGKTDTQYF.

The J gene is TRBJ1-1, the V gene TRBV6-1; 9 bases match TRBD1. With V trimmed by 5 bases and J by 8 bases, 9 bases remained unmatched. CDR1 MNHNS and CDR2 SASEGT come from the germline V gene. The CDR3 extends over 14 amino acids. The CDR3 DNA reads as TGTGCCAGCAGTTTCGGGACAGGGCCATACGAAGCTTTCTTT. It yields the protein CASSFGTGPYEAFF.

V is TRBV6-6 and J is TRBJ1-1; TRBD1 is a possible D gene (6 bases). The CDR3 contains 15 residues. The V end was cut by 2 bases, the J end by 4 bases, with 14 bases between. Germline CDR1 MNHNY, CDR2 SVGAGI (reference sequence). DNA of the CDR3: TGTGCCAGCAGTTACGCGGGGGGCGCGGGCACTGAAGCTTTCTTT. Its translation is CASSYAGGAGTEAFF.